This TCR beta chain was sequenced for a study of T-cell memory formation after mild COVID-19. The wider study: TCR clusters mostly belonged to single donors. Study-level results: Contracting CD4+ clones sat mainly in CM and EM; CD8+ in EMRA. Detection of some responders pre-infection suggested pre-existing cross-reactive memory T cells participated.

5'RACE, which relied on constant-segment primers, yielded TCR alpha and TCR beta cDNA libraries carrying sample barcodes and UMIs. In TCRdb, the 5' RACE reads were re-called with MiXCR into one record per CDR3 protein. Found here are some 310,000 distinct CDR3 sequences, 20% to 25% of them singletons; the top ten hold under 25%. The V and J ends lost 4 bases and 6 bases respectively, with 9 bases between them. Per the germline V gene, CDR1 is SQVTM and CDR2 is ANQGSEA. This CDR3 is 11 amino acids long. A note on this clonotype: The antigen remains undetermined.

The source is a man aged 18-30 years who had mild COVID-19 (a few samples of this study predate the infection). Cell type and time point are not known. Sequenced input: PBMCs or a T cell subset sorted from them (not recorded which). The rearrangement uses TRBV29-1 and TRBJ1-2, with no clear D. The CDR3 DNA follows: TGCAGCGTTGGGACCGGGAATGGCTACACCTTC. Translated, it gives CSVGTGNGYTF. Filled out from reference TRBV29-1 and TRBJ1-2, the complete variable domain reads SAVISQKPSRDICQRGTSLTIQCQVDSQVTMMFWYRQQPGQSLTLIATANQGSEATYESGFVIDKFPISRPNLTFSTLTVSNMSPEDSSIYLCSVGTGNGYTFGSGTRLTVV.